This is a list of T cell receptor beta chains from one sample in a study of T-cell memory formation after mild COVID-19. TCRdb independently ran MiXCR on the 5' RACE reads; one entry per CDR3 protein. The table includes around 470,000 distinct CDR3 sequences, 20% detected once. Input material: PBMCs or a T cell subset sorted from them (not recorded which). The receptors originated from an adult woman who had mild COVID-19 (a few samples of this study predate the infection). Cell type and time point are not known. CDR3s include the opening cysteine and the closing phenylalanine or tryptophan. D genes are given only for firm matches. Clone size is given for some rows only: seen once, a few or many times, or a class if the clone is expanded.

clone size: few
J gene: TRBJ2-3
V gene: TRBV3-1
D gene: .
CDR3 DNA: TGTGCCAGCAGCCAAGAGTTCAAGCACGTTCCAGATACGCAGTATTTT
CDR3 protein: CASSQEFKHVPDTQYF

clone size: few
J gene: TRBJ2-7
V gene: TRBV6-2/TRBV6-3
D gene: .
CDR3 DNA: TGTGCCAGCACTCCCCAGGCGGTAGTCGAGCAGTACTTC
CDR3 protein: CASTPQAVVEQYF

clone size: few
J gene: TRBJ2-3
V gene: TRBV9
D gene: TRBD2
CDR3 DNA: TGTGCCAGCAGCGTAGTCCCTAGCGGGAGTTTGTCAACGCAGTATTTT
CDR3 protein: CASSVVPSGSLSTQYF

clone size: .
J gene: TRBJ2-2
V gene: TRBV20-1
D gene: .
CDR3 DNA: TGCAGTGCTAGAGATATTGATTACACCGGGGAGCTGTTTTTT
CDR3 protein: CSARDIDYTGELFF

clone size: few
J gene: TRBJ2-7
V gene: TRBV9
D gene: .
CDR3 DNA: TGTGCCAGCAGCCCCTTGGAAACGCTGGTAACCTACGAGCAGTACTTC
CDR3 protein: CASSPLETLVTYEQYF

clone size: .
J gene: TRBJ2-5
V gene: TRBV18
D gene: .
CDR3 DNA: TGTGCCAGCTCCCCATCCCAGAACGGGAAGACCCAGTACTTC
CDR3 protein: CASSPSQNGKTQYF

clone size: .
J gene: TRBJ2-5
V gene: TRBV7-2
D gene: TRBD2
CDR3 DNA: TGTGCCAGCAGCCCCCAGGTGGGACTACTCCAAGAGACCCAGTACTTC
CDR3 protein: CASSPQVGLLQETQYF

clone size: .
J gene: TRBJ2-1
V gene: TRBV18
D gene: .
CDR3 DNA: TGTGCCAGCTCACCACCGGAATGGCGGGGGCGATCCTACAATGAGCAGTTCTTC
CDR3 protein: CASSPPEWRGRSYNEQFF

clone size: .
J gene: TRBJ2-4
V gene: TRBV7-2
D gene: TRBD2
CDR3 DNA: TGTGCCAGCAGCTTCGGGGGACTAGCGGAACTAGCCAAAAACATTCAGTACTTC
CDR3 protein: CASSFGGLAELAKNIQYF

clone size: once
J gene: TRBJ1-5
V gene: TRBV6-6
D gene: .
CDR3 DNA: TGTGCCACCACGGGGGGGGGCCATCAGCCCCAGCATTTT
CDR3 protein: CATTGGGHQPQHF

clone size: once
J gene: TRBJ1-6
V gene: TRBV19
D gene: .
CDR3 DNA: TGTGCCAGTAGTATGGGGCTGAATTCACCCCTCCACTTT
CDR3 protein: CASSMGLNSPLHF

clone size: .
J gene: TRBJ2-3
V gene: TRBV30
D gene: .
CDR3 DNA: TGTGCCTGCTATAGGGGAAGCACAGATACGCAGTATTTT
CDR3 protein: CACYRGSTDTQYF